A selection of T cell receptor beta chains follows, all from one sample in a study of CD8 T cells in ankylosing spondylitis. Each CDR3 protein gets one entry after TCRdb re-called the 5' RACE reads with MiXCR. The sample records around 250,000 distinct CDR3 sequences, around 10% being singletons. Sequenced material: blood, either unsorted or a sorted T cell fraction (not recorded which). These receptor sequences come from a male donor with ankylosing spondylitis or in good health (not recorded which). Each CDR3 is given with its conserved first and last residue. D genes are given only for firm matches. Size is stated for part of the rows, as once, few or many counts, or as a class when the clone is expanded.

D: TRBD2
V: TRBV5-1
size: many
J: TRBJ2-5
CDR3: CASSLTSGRQETQYF
DNA: TGCGCCAGCAGCTTGACTAGCGGGAGACAAGAGACCCAGTACTTC

D: TRBD1
V: TRBV19
size: NA
J: TRBJ1-1
CDR3: CASSPTPDRGKAFF
DNA: TGTGCCAGTAGCCCTACCCCAGACAGGGGTAAAGCTTTCTTT

D: TRBD2
V: TRBV12-3/TRBV12-4
size: few
J: TRBJ2-1
CDR3: CASNPPGGLPNEQFF
DNA: TGTGCCAGCAATCCCCCGGGGGGGCTTCCCAATGAGCAGTTCTTC

D: NA
V: TRBV27
size: many
J: TRBJ1-5
CDR3: CASSLSSTRAQHF
DNA: TGTGCCAGCAGTTTATCGAGCACCCGGGCCCAGCATTTT

D: TRBD2
V: TRBV4-1
size: many
J: TRBJ2-5
CDR3: CASSLQLAGEETQYF
DNA: TGCGCCAGCAGCCTCCAACTAGCGGGGGAAGAGACCCAGTACTTC

D: TRBD1
V: TRBV6-5
size: many
J: TRBJ1-5
CDR3: CASSSTGGYQPQHF
DNA: TGTGCCAGCAGTTCGACAGGGGGCTATCAGCCCCAGCATTTT

D: TRBD1
V: TRBV9
size: many
J: TRBJ1-3
CDR3: CASSVGGQGSGNTIYF
DNA: TGTGCCAGCAGCGTAGGAGGACAGGGATCAGGAAACACCATATATTTT

D: NA
V: TRBV7-2
size: many
J: TRBJ2-3
CDR3: CASSFPYVRDTQYF
DNA: TGTGCCAGCAGCTTCCCGTATGTACGCGATACGCAGTATTTT

D: NA
V: TRBV6-5
size: many
J: TRBJ2-7
CDR3: CASSYGGGRSNYEQYF
DNA: TGTGCCAGCAGTTACGGAGGGGGCAGATCGAATTACGAGCAGTACTTC

D: NA
V: TRBV5-1
size: many
J: TRBJ2-7
CDR3: CASSLNGGGLSYEQYF
DNA: TGCGCCAGCAGCTTGAATGGGGGAGGCCTCTCCTACGAGCAGTACTTC

D: NA
V: TRBV7-2
size: NA
J: TRBJ2-7
CDR3: CASSLGQAAYEQYF
DNA: TGTGCCAGCAGCTTAGGGCAGGCGGCCTACGAGCAGTACTTC

D: TRBD1
V: TRBV20-1
size: many
J: TRBJ2-7
CDR3: CSAGTGFTYEQYF
DNA: TGCAGTGCTGGGACAGGGTTTACCTACGAGCAGTACTTC

D: NA
V: TRBV12-5
size: once
J: TRBJ2-4
CDR3: CASGFSRGTKNIQYF
DNA: TGTGCTAGTGGTTTCAGCCGTGGCACTAAAAACATTCAGTACTTC

D: NA
V: TRBV5-1
size: many
J: TRBJ2-2
CDR3: CASSFNQGYGELFF
DNA: TGCGCCAGCAGCTTCAATCAGGGATACGGGGAGCTGTTTTTT

D: TRBD2
V: TRBV28
size: many
J: TRBJ2-1
CDR3: CANGGRAGNEQFF
DNA: TGTGCCAATGGCGGGAGGGCCGGGAATGAGCAGTTCTTC

D: TRBD2
V: TRBV10-3
size: many
J: TRBJ2-3
CDR3: CATGLAGRVPDTQYF
DNA: TGTGCCACGGGGCTAGCGGGGAGGGTCCCAGATACGCAGTATTTT

D: NA
V: TRBV7-2
size: many
J: TRBJ2-2
CDR3: CASSPLLNTGELFF
DNA: TGTGCCAGCAGCCCCCTCCTGAACACCGGGGAGCTGTTTTTT

D: TRBD1
V: TRBV25-1
size: many
J: TRBJ2-2
CDR3: CASRSTGGTGELFF
DNA: TGTGCCAGCAGATCGACAGGGGGTACCGGGGAGCTGTTTTTT

D: TRBD1
V: TRBV5-1
size: many
J: TRBJ2-7
CDR3: CASSRDRASYEQYF
DNA: TGCGCCAGCAGCCGCGACAGGGCCTCCTACGAGCAGTACTTC

D: NA
V: TRBV7-8
size: many
J: TRBJ2-1
CDR3: CASSSPYGSSYNEQFF
DNA: TGTGCCAGCAGCTCCCCGTATGGCTCATCCTACAATGAGCAGTTCTTC

D: NA
V: TRBV5-1
size: many
J: TRBJ2-7
CDR3: CASSPQGTYEQYF
DNA: TGCGCCAGCAGCCCCCAGGGGACCTACGAGCAGTACTTC

D: TRBD2
V: TRBV6-2/TRBV6-3
size: many
J: TRBJ2-1
CDR3: CASSYTSGDYNEQFF
DNA: TGTGCCAGCAGTTACACTAGCGGGGATTACAATGAGCAGTTCTTC

D: NA
V: TRBV4-2
size: NA
J: TRBJ2-7
CDR3: CASSQELARPSYEQYF
DNA: TGTGCCAGCAGCCAAGAGCTAGCGAGACCCTCCTACGAGCAGTACTTC

D: NA
V: TRBV20-1
size: few
J: TRBJ2-5
CDR3: CSASDVGGDLKGETQYF
DNA: TGCAGTGCTAGTGATGTTGGGGGAGATCTAAAGGGTGAGACCCAGTACTTC